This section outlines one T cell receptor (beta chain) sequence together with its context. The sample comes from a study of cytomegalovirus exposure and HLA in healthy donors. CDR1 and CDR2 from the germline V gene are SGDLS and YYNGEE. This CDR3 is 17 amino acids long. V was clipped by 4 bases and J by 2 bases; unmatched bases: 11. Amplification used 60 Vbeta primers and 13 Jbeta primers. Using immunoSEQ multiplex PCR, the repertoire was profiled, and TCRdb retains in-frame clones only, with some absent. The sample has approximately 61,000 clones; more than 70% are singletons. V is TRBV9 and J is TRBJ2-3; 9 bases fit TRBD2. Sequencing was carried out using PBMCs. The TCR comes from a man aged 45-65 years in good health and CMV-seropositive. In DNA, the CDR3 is TGTGCCAGCAGCCCCCCCGGGGCGGGAGGGCTCACAGATACGCAGTATTTT. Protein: CASSPPGAGGLTDTQYF.